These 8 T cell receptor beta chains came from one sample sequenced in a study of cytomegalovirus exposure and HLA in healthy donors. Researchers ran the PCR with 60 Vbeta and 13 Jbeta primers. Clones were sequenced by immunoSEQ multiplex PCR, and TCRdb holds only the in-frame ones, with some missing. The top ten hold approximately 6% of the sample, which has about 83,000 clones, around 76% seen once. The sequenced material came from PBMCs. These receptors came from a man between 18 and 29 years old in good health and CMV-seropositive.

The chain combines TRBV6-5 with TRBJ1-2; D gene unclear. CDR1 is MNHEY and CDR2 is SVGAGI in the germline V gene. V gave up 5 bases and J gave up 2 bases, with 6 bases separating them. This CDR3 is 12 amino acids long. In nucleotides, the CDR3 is TGTGCCAGCAGTCCGGGGAACTATGGCTACACCTTC. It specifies CASSPGNYGYTF.

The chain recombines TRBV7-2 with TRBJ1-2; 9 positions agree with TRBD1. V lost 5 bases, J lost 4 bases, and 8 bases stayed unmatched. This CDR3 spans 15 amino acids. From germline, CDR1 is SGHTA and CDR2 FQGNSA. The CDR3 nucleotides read TGTGCCAGCAGCGAACGGACAGGGGATACCTATGGCTACACCTTC. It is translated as CASSERTGDTYGYTF.

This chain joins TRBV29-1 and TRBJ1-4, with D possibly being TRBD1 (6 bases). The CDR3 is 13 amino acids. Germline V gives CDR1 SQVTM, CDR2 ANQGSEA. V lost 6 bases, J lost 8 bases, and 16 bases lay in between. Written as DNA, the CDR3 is TGCAGCGTCAGGACAGTTGCAGGGGAAAAACTGTTTTTT. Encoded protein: CSVRTVAGEKLFF.

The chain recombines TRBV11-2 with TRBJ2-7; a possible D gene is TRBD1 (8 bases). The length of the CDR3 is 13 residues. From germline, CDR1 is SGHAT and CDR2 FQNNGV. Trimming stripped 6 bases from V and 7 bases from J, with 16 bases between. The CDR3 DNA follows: TGTGCCAGCAGGTTAACAGGGGGGGAAGAGCAGTACTTC. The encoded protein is CASRLTGGEEQYF.

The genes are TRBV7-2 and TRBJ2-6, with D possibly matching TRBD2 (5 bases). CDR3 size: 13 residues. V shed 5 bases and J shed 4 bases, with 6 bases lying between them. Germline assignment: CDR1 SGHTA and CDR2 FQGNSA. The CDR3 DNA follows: TGTGCCAGCAGCCCGGGGGGGGCCAACGTCCTGACTTTC. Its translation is CASSPGGANVLTF. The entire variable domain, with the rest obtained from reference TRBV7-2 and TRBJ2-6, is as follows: GAGVSQSPSNKVTEKGKDVELRCDPISGHTALYWYRQSLGQGLEFLIYFQGNSAPDKSGLPSDRFSAERTGGSVSTLTIQRTQQEDSAVYLCASSPGGANVLTFGAGSRLTVL.

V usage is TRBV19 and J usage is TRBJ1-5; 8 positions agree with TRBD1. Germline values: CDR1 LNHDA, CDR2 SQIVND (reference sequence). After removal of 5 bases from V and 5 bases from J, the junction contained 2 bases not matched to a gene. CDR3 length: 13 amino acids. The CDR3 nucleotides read TGTGCCAGTAGTGAGACAGGGGATCAGCCCCAGCATTTT. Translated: CASSETGDQPQHF. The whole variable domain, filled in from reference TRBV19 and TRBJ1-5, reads DGGITQSPKYLFRKEGQNVTLSCEQNLNHDAMYWYRQDPGQGLRLIYYSQIVNDFQKGDIAEGYSVSREKKESFPLTVTSAQKNPTAFYLCASSETGDQPQHFGDGTRLSIL.

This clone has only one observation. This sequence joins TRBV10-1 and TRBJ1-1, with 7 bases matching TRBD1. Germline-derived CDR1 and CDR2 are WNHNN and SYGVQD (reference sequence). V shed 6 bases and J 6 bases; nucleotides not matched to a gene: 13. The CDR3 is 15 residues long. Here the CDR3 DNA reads TGCGCCAGCAGGCTTGACAGGGCGCATAACGCTGAAGCTTTCTTT. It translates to CASRLDRAHNAEAFF.

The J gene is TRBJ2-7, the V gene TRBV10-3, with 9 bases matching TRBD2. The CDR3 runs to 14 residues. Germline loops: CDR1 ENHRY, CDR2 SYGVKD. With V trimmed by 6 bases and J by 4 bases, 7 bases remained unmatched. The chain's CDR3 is CAISDLAGRYEQYF. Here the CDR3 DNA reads TGTGCCATCAGCGATCTAGCGGGAAGGTACGAGCAGTACTTC.